This T cell receptor beta chain is drawn from a study of control samples from healthy donors and cancer patients. Repertoires were generated with immunoSEQ multiplex PCR, while TCRdb's copy carries only in-frame clones and drops some. The sample has over 150,000 clones; just over 90% are singletons. V lost 7 bases and J 2 bases, leaving 15 bases between the germline ends. This CDR3 is 15 amino acids long. From germline, CDR1 is MNHEY and CDR2 SMNVEV (reference sequence). The rearrangement joins TRBV27 to TRBJ2-1; the D is unclear. Material: blood. The sequence derives from a man aged 25-40 years in good health. DNA of the CDR3: TGTGCCAGCACGGTGCGCTTAGGGCCCTACAATGAGCAGTTCTTC. Its translation: CASTVRLGPYNEQFF.